This passage covers 19 T cell receptor beta chains from one sample sequenced in a study of T cells in tumors after PD-1 blockade (dated by TCRdb to about 2019). Interpreted using the paper, the time point label stands for: after anti-PD-1 therapy. The method behind the library was the immunoSEQ multiplex PCR assay. What TCRdb holds here is the immuneACCESS table cut down to in-frame rearrangements. Part of the clones is not present; checked against another copy, under half of the missing clones reflect an unresolved V gene, and the others are unexplained. The table for this sample lists 20,000 to 30,000 clones; around four fifths of them were counted only once. Of the sample, about 12% is held by the ten largest clones. The starting material was PBMCs, obtained after anti-PD-1 treatment. Receptor source: a human donor with basal cell carcinoma.

This clone was seen just once. The chain carries TRBV18 and TRBJ2-3; D might be TRBD2 (6 bases). V was trimmed by 6 bases and J by 5 bases, leaving 12 bases between them. The CDR3 sequence is 13 residues long. The germline V gene has CDR1 KGHSH and CDR2 LQKENI. CDR3 nucleotides: TGTGCCAGCTCCCGACTAGAACTAGATACGCAGTATTTT. This encodes CASSRLELDTQYF.

This clone was seen just once. The chain employs TRBV5-1 and TRBJ1-2; D is ambiguous. The CDR3 spans 14 residues. Germline V gene lookup returns CDR1 SGHRS and CDR2 YFSETQ. Trimming left V 5 bases short and J 4 bases short, with 15 bases between. The CDR3 is CASSREGPSYGYTF. CDR3 sequence (DNA): TGCGCCAGCAGTCGAGAAGGACCGTCCTATGGCTACACCTTC.

This rearrangement joins TRBV10-3 to TRBJ2-7, with D unclear. This CDR3 has 12 amino acids. Per germline, CDR1 ENHRY and CDR2 SYGVKD. V lost 0 bases to trimming and J lost 6 bases, with 6 bases between them. The CDR3 here is CAISESTAEQYF. CDR3 nucleotide sequence: TGTGCCATCAGTGAGTCTACAGCCGAGCAGTACTTC.

The chain couples TRBV5-4 to TRBJ1-4; D call uncertain. This CDR3 is built from 14 residues. CDR1 and CDR2 (germline): SGHNT, YYREEE (reference sequence). V was shortened by 2 bases and J by 7 bases, with 12 bases between the two germline ends. CDR3 amino acids: CASSLGSAGEKLFF. In DNA, the CDR3 is TGTGCCAGCAGCTTAGGATCAGCGGGTGAAAAACTGTTTTTT.

The rearrangement links TRBV6-1 to TRBJ1-6; possible D gene TRBD1, 6 bases. V was shortened by 1 base and J by 0 bases, with 13 bases between the two germline ends. The CDR3 sequence is 18 residues long. From germline, CDR1 is MNHNS and CDR2 SASEGT. The CDR3 bases are TGTGCCAGCAGTGAAGGGGTAGGGGGTGGCTCCTATAATTCACCCCTCCACTTT. This codes for CASSEGVGGGSYNSPLHF.

This chain joins TRBV11-3 and TRBJ1-4; no definite D call. The CDR3 covers 16 residues. Trimming took 1 base from V and 0 from J, leaving 9 bases between them. Per germline, CDR1 SGHNT and CDR2 YENEEA. The CDR3 region has the DNA TGTGCCAGCAGCTTAGGGGTTCTGTCAACTAATGAAAAACTGTTTTTT. It translates to CASSLGVLSTNEKLFF.

This chain links TRBV7-8 with TRBJ2-4; D assignment may be TRBD1 or TRBD2 (6 bases each). The CDR3 has 21 amino acids. The V gene's germline CDR1 is SGHVS and CDR2 FQNEAQ. Deletions cut 5 bases from V and 3 bases from J, with 32 bases between. The CDR3: CASSPDFIRGQGRFGKNIQYF. The CDR3 DNA follows: TGTGCCAGCAGCCCCGACTTTATTCGGGGGCAGGGAAGGTTTGGCAAAAACATTCAGTACTTC. Full variable domain (missing parts from reference TRBV7-8 and TRBJ2-4): GAGVSQSPRYKVAKRGQDVALRCDPISGHVSLFWYQQALGQGPEFLTYFQNEAQLDKSGLPSDRFFAERPEGSVSTLKIQRTQQEDSAVYLCASSPDFIRGQGRFGKNIQYFGAGTRLSVL.

J is TRBJ2-3 and V is TRBV10-2; 10 bases are shared with TRBD2. Germline assignment: CDR1 WSHSY and CDR2 SAAADI. V lost 7 bases to trimming and J lost 3 bases; unmatched junction nucleotides: 16. The CDR3 is made up of 18 amino acids. CDR3 sequence: CASTTDYTAGGPTDTQYF. The CDR3 DNA reads as TGCGCCAGCACCACCGACTACACAGCGGGGGGGCCTACAGATACGCAGTATTTT.

The rearrangement links TRBV2 to TRBJ1-2, with D maybe TRBD1 (6 bases). The CDR3 covers 14 residues. CDR1 SNHLY and CDR2 FYNNEI come from the germline V gene. V was clipped by 6 bases and J by 2 bases, with 13 bases between them. CDR3 coding DNA: TGTGCCAGCAGATGGGAAGGGGGGAACTATGGCTACACCTTC. The encoded protein is CASRWEGGNYGYTF.

J is TRBJ1-6 and V is TRBV30, with TRBD1 identical over 8 bases. The junction had 6 bases not matched to a gene; V was cut back by 0 bases and J by 8 bases. The CDR3 length is 15 residues. The germline gives CDR1 GTSNPN, CDR2 SVGIG (reference sequence). CDR3 nucleotides: TGTGCCTGGAGTGTACCGGACAGGGAGTATTCACCCCTCCACTTT. It encodes CAWSVPDREYSPLHF.

The CDR3, as DNA: TGTGCCAGCAGACCTTCTTCTGGGGTTGTCCCCCTCCACTTT. It translates to CASRPSSGVVPLHF. The chain uses TRBV6-5 and TRBJ1-6; no definite D call. Trimming pared 6 bases from V and 13 bases from J, leaving 19 bases between. The CDR3 covers 14 residues. The V gene's germline CDR1 is MNHEY and CDR2 SVGAGI.

This clone was recorded a few times. The rearrangement links TRBV27 to TRBJ1-2, with D possibly being TRBD1 (6 bases). Germline CDR1 MNHEY, CDR2 SMNVEV (reference sequence). There are 15 residues in the CDR3. Trimming took off 0 bases at V and 6 bases at J, with 14 bases between the two ends. The DNA of the CDR3 is TGTGCCAGCAGTTTATCTCCGGGGGCGGGGAATGGCTACACCTTC. Amino acids: CASSLSPGAGNGYTF.

The chain is built from TRBV5-1 and TRBJ1-1, with 7 bases fitting TRBD1. Germline V gives CDR1 SGHRS, CDR2 YFSETQ. Trimming took 6 bases from V and 4 from J; bases not matched to a gene: 6. The CDR3 contains 13 residues. CDR3 loop: CASTGGGGTEAFF. The CDR3 DNA reads TGCGCCAGCACAGGGGGAGGGGGCACTGAAGCTTTCTTT.

The chain has TRBV6-1 and TRBJ1-1; D gene ambiguous. CDR1 and CDR2 (germline): MNHNS, SASEGT. This CDR3 spans 15 amino acids. The V end was cut by 1 base, the J end by 4 bases, with 13 bases between. CDR3: CASSEVVGGITEAFF. DNA of the CDR3: TGTGCCAGCAGTGAAGTTGTGGGCGGTATCACTGAAGCTTTCTTT.

This chain connects TRBV7-8 to TRBJ1-2; D is undetermined. The length of the CDR3 is 15 residues. From germline, CDR1 is SGHVS and CDR2 FQNEAQ. Trimming left V 5 bases short and J 4 bases short, with 17 bases between. The CDR3 sequence is CASSPYEGYSYGYTF. DNA for the CDR3: TGTGCCAGCAGCCCGTATGAGGGCTATAGCTATGGCTACACCTTC.

The chain combines TRBV6-5 with TRBJ2-5; 10 bases fit TRBD2. J was trimmed by 3 bases and V by 0 bases; bases with no gene match: 1. The CDR3 covers 15 residues. Germline V gene lookup returns CDR1 MNHEY and CDR2 SVGAGI. CDR3 amino acids: CASSYSGLAEETQYF. DNA of the CDR3: TGTGCCAGCAGTTACTCAGGACTAGCGGAAGAGACCCAGTACTTC.

This clone appeared once. This sequence joins TRBV6-2 or TRBV6-3 and TRBJ1-1; 8 nucleotides line up with TRBD1. Germline lookup yields CDR1 MNHEY and CDR2 SVGEGT. Unmatched junction bases numbered 11, after V lost 7 bases and J lost 1 base. The CDR3 is 16 residues long. CDR3 bases: TGTGCCAGCATCCCAAGTTTAGGACAGGGGAACACTGAAGCTTTCTTT. This sequence encodes CASIPSLGQGNTEAFF.

The genes are TRBV30 and TRBJ1-2; D ambiguous. There are 13 residues in the CDR3. Germline V lookup: CDR1 GTSNPN, CDR2 SVGIG (reference sequence). The V end was cut by 6 bases, the J end by 3 bases, with 14 bases between. The CDR3: CACTPDNDYGYTF. CDR3 DNA sequence: TGTGCCTGTACACCCGACAATGACTATGGCTACACCTTC.

V and J are TRBV6-5 and TRBJ1-3; no clear D. This CDR3 region has 15 residues. The germline CDR1 and CDR2 sequences are MNHEY and SVGAGI. V was shortened by 5 bases and J by 1 base, with 12 bases between the two germline ends. CDR3 bases: TGTGCCAGCAGTAAGGCGGGGAGGTCTGGAAACACCATATATTTT. Its protein product is CASSKAGRSGNTIYF.